The entry below describes one T cell receptor beta chain. This sample is drawn from a study of CD8 T cells in Susac syndrome. The CDR3 contains 12 residues. Germline values: CDR1 SGDLS, CDR2 YYNGEE. The ends were cut back, 5 bases at V and 1 base at J, with 5 bases in the middle. Reverse transcription of about 0.45 to 1 ug RNA was performed with random hexamers. TCRdb independently ran MiXCR on the immunoSEQ multiplex PCR reads; one entry per CDR3 protein. The table shows under 200,000 distinct CDR3 sequences, with roughly 94% occurring only once. The chain couples TRBV9 to TRBJ2-3; D gene unclear. This clonotype originated in a human donor with Susac syndrome. Specimen: CD4+ T cells from PBMCs. The CDR3 DNA follows: TGTGCCAGCAGTAGGGGCACAGATACGCAGTATTTT. Translating gives CASSRGTDTQYF.